This T cell receptor beta chain emerged from a study of cytomegalovirus exposure and HLA in healthy donors. A multiplex PCR was run with 60 Vbeta primers and 13 Jbeta primers. Using immunoSEQ multiplex PCR, the repertoire was profiled, and TCRdb retains in-frame clones only, with some absent. The profile covers over 100,000 clones, with 75% to 90% appearing a single time and roughly 7.8% taken by the ten largest. The sample holds a few counts of this clone. Its antigen is still unknown. Study results and limitations: High sensitivity and specificity were reportedly achieved when the classifier diagnosed cytomegalovirus status.

The clonotype was recovered from a woman aged 50 to 60 in good health and CMV-seropositive. The sample comprised PBMCs.

The CDR3 DNA reads as TGTGCCAGCCGCGGAGACAGGGAGAAGTTCAATGAGCAGTTCTTC. This gives the protein CASRGDREKFNEQFF. The chain carries TRBV5-4 and TRBJ2-1; TRBD1 matches 7 bases. The CDR3 is made up of 15 amino acids. V trimming: 7 bases; J trimming: 6 bases; junction bases outside the gene matches: 13. Germline CDR1 SGHNT, CDR2 YYREEE (reference sequence).